In its sample, the clone carrying this T cell receptor beta chain was seen a few times. Its antigen is unidentified. The data derive from a study of response to subunit inactivated influenza vaccine. Study-wide findings and caveats: The authors suggested that every seasonal influenza vaccination recruits few new T cells.

Each CDR3 protein is one row after TCRdb ran MiXCR on the RT-PCR reads. The sample holds around 520,000 distinct CDR3 sequences; roughly 12% are singletons and the top ten take 10%. Germline CDR1 DFQATT, CDR2 SNEGSKA (reference sequence). V lost 1 base to trimming and J lost 7 bases, with 16 bases between them. The length of the CDR3 is 14 residues. The chain joins TRBV20-1 to TRBJ1-2; D possibly corresponds to TRBD1 (5 bases). The source of this sequence is a man aged 50-59 years who received an inactivated influenza vaccine. Sequenced here: PBMCs from blood, sampled on the day of vaccination. CDR3 nucleotides: TGCAGTGCTAGAGGGGGCAAAGGGGTCGGTGGCTACACCTTC. Its translation is CSARGGKGVGGYTF.